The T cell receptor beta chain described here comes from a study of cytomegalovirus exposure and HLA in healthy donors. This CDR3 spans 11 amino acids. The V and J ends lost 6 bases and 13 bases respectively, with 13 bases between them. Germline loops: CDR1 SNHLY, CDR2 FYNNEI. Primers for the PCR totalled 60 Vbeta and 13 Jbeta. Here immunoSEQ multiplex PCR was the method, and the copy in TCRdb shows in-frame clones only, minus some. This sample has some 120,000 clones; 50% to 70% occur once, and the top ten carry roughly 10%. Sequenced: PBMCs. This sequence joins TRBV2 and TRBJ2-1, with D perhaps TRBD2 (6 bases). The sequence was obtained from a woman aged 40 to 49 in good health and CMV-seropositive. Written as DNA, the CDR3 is TGTGCCAGCAGGGCCTGGAGGGGACAGTTCTTC. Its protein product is CASRAWRGQFF.